Listed here are 20 T cell receptor beta chains from one sample, sequenced in a study of molecular identifiers for immune sequencing clone quantification. TCRdb independently ran MiXCR on the PCR reads; one entry per CDR3 protein. The table lists 90,000 or so distinct CDR3 sequences, approximately 23% of them singletons. Sequencing was carried out using naive CD8+ T cells from blood, with Jurkat cell RNA spiked in. Subset reported: FACS-sorted CD8+CD4-CCR7+CD45RA+ naive T cells. These receptor sequences come from a human donor in good health. Some libraries in this study had Jurkat cell RNA spiked in.

This clonotype was seen ten or more times. This chain links TRBV7-9 with TRBJ2-7, with D perhaps TRBD1 (5 bases). This CDR3 spans 14 amino acids. The ends were cut back, 3 bases at V and 2 bases at J, with 11 bases in the middle. Germline V gene sequence: CDR1 SEHNR, CDR2 FQNEAQ (reference sequence). CDR3 bases: TGTGCCAGCAGCTTGGCGGCAGGGACCTACGAGCAGTACTTC. Its translation: CASSLAAGTYEQYF.

This clonotype was counted at least ten times. The gene calls are TRBV28 and TRBJ1-1; the D gene is possibly TRBD1 (5 bases). Germline V gene data show CDR1 as MDHEN and CDR2 as SYDVKM. Trimming removed 8 bases from V and 0 bases from J, with 16 bases in between. This CDR3 contains 15 residues. CDR3 sequence (DNA): TGTGCCAGCCTCGGGAGGGGTTGGATGAACACTGAAGCTTTCTTT. Protein sequence: CASLGRGWMNTEAFF.

The chain employs TRBV19 and TRBJ1-1; D unresolved. This CDR3 region has 13 residues. Germline CDR1 and CDR2: LNHDA and SQIVND (reference sequence). V was clipped by 1 base and J by 5 bases, with 8 bases between them. CDR3 amino acids: CASSIGGVTEAFF. CDR3 coding DNA: TGTGCCAGTAGTATAGGTGGGGTGACTGAAGCTTTCTTT. The entire variable domain, with the rest obtained from reference TRBV19 and TRBJ1-1, is as follows: DGGITQSPKYLFRKEGQNVTLSCEQNLNHDAMYWYRQDPGQGLRLIYYSQIVNDFQKGDIAEGYSVSREKKESFPLTVTSAQKNPTAFYLCASSIGGVTEAFFGQGTRLTVV.

On this clonotype itself: This may be a read error, as it is one base from a much larger clone. This sequence joins TRBV29-1 and TRBJ2-5; 9 bases are a match to TRBD1. Germline loops: CDR1 SQVTM, CDR2 ANQGSEA. This CDR3 region has 14 residues. DNA of the CDR3: TGCAGCGTTGTAAACAGGGGGCCCAAAGAGCCCCAGTACTTC. Translating gives CSVVNRGPKEPQYF.

The V gene is TRBV28, the J gene TRBJ2-1; a weak D match, TRBD1 (6 bases). Trimming removed 2 bases from V and 5 bases from J, with 10 bases in between. The germline V gene has CDR1 MDHEN and CDR2 SYDVKM. CDR3 length: 14 amino acids. The CDR3 sequence is CASSLIGQNNEQFF. CDR3 DNA sequence: TGTGCCAGCAGTTTAATCGGACAGAACAATGAGCAGTTCTTC. Full variable domain (rest looked up from reference TRBV28 and TRBJ2-1): DVKVTQSSRYLVKRTGEKVFLECVQDMDHENMFWYRQDPGLGLRLIYFSYDVKMKEKGDIPEGYSVSREKKERFSLILESASTNQTSMYLCASSLIGQNNEQFFGPGTRLTVL.

Regarding this clonotype: A read error may be the cause here, since a much bigger clone is one base away. The J gene is TRBJ2-7, the V gene TRBV4-2; 14 bases line up with TRBD2. The CDR3 extends over 15 amino acids. From germline, CDR1 is LGHNA and CDR2 YNFKEQ. CDR3 in amino acids: CAGSQGTSGSDEQYF. Written as DNA, the CDR3 is TGTGCCGGCAGCCAAGGGACTAGCGGGAGCGACGAGCAGTACTTC.

Only a few counts were recorded for this clonotype. The rearrangement uses TRBV12-3 or TRBV12-4 and TRBJ2-7, with D tentatively TRBD2 (5 bases). V was pared by 0 bases and J by 4 bases, with 13 bases between. This CDR3 comprises 15 residues. The CDR3 DNA reads as TGTGCCAGCAGTTTAGCTTTCGTTGGGAGTTACGAGCAGTACTTC. Translated: CASSLAFVGSYEQYF.

Regarding this clonotype: A much larger clone differs by one base, so this may be a read error. The V call is TRBV29-1, the J call TRBJ2-7; TRBD1 is a possible D gene (6 bases). This CDR3 spans 13 amino acids. Germline CDR1 and CDR2: SQVTM and ANQGSEA. This CDR3 is CSVEDLDSYEQCF. CDR3 DNA sequence: TGCAGCGTTGAAGATTTGGACAGCTACGAGCAGTGCTTC.

This clonotype was picked up a small number of times. J is TRBJ2-5 and V is TRBV5-4; the match to TRBD1 covers 7 bases. CDR1 is SGHNT, CDR2 YYREEE, per germline (reference sequence). The J segment lost 2 bases and the V segment lost 4 bases, leaving 5 bases of the junction unmatched. CDR3 length: 14 residues. CDR3 nucleotides: TGTGCCAGCAGCAGCCGGGACAGTCAAGAGACCCAGTACTTC. It is translated as CASSSRDSQETQYF. Combining the CDR3 with reference TRBV5-4 and TRBJ2-5 gives the whole variable domain ETGVTQSPTHLIKTRGQQVTLRCSSQSGHNTVSWYQQALGQGPQFIFQYYREEENGRGNFPPRFSGLQFPNYSSELNVNALELDDSALYLCASSSRDSQETQYFGPGTRLLVL.

Turning to this clonotype: A clone one base away is much larger, so this may be a read error. The chain combines TRBV4-3 with TRBJ1-2; TRBD1 is a possible D gene (5 bases). The V gene's germline CDR1 is LGHNA and CDR2 YSLEER. The CDR3 totals 17 residues. CDR3 in amino acids: CACSQDEEGARAYGYTF. CDR3 DNA sequence: TGCGCCTGCAGCCAAGATGAAGAGGGTGCCAGGGCCTATGGCTACACCTTC.

About this clonotype: Germline is not matched at one junction end, which may reflect a read error. This chain uses TRBV27 with TRBJ2-1; 8 bases are a match to TRBD2. The V gene's germline CDR1 is MNHEY and CDR2 SMNVEV (reference sequence). This CDR3 has 14 amino acids. The CDR3 DNA reads as TGTGCCAGCAGCCCGGGACTAGAATACAATGAGCAGCTCTTC. This gives the protein CASSPGLEYNEQLF.

This clonotype was counted only a few times. The chain links TRBV5-1 to TRBJ2-5; D not resolved. The CDR3 is 13 residues long. Germline CDR1 SGHRS, CDR2 YFSETQ. V was shortened by 2 bases and J by 5 bases, with 10 bases between the two germline ends. The CDR3 protein is CASSLIAGETQYF. CDR3 in DNA: TGCGCCAGCAGCTTAATCGCCGGTGAGACCCAGTACTTC.

On this clonotype itself: A much larger clone differs by one base, so this may be a read error. Here the CDR3 DNA reads TGTGCCAGCAGCCCACAGGGGGCAATAGGCAAAAACTTTCAGTACTTC. Its protein is CASSPQGAIGKNFQYF. V is TRBV3-1 and J is TRBJ2-4, with 9 bases that match TRBD1. In germline, CDR1 is LGHDT, CDR2 YNNKEL (reference sequence). The CDR3 contains 16 residues.

The CDR3 sequence is CASSFTSEASYEQYF. CDR3 in DNA: TGTGCCAGCAGCTTTACTAGCGAGGCCTCCTACGAGCAGTACTTC. The V gene is TRBV13, the J gene TRBJ2-7, with 7 bases matching TRBD2. This CDR3 is built from 15 residues. CDR1 and CDR2 from the germline V gene are PRHDT and FYEKMQ (reference sequence). V gave up 3 bases and J gave up 0 bases; unmatched junction bases: 5. The full variable domain, completed using reference TRBV13 and TRBJ2-7, is AAGVIQSPRHLIKEKRETATLKCYPIPRHDTVYWYQQGPGQDPQFLISFYEKMQSDKGSIPDRFSAQQFSDYHSELNMSSLELGDSALYFCASSFTSEASYEQYFGPGTRLTVT.

J is TRBJ1-5 and V is TRBV6-6, with 11 bases fitting TRBD1. Germline CDR1 and CDR2: MNHNY and SVGAGI (reference sequence). The CDR3 covers 16 residues. Losses at the gene ends were 3 bases for V and 6 bases for J; bases not matched to a gene: 7. The CDR3 loop reads CASSYLGQGDGQPQHF. In DNA form, the CDR3 reads TGTGCCAGCAGTTATTTGGGACAGGGGGACGGTCAGCCCCAGCATTTT.

This chain joins TRBV4-1 and TRBJ1-2, with TRBD1 matching 9 bases. CDR3 length: 18 amino acids. Germline CDR1 is MGHRA and CDR2 is YSYEKL. The J segment lost 8 bases and the V segment lost 0 bases, leaving 16 bases of the junction unmatched. The chain's CDR3 is CASSQDAFTGGAYGGYTF. CDR3 bases: TGCGCCAGCAGCCAAGATGCTTTCACAGGGGGCGCGTATGGCGGCTACACCTTC.

This clonotype was counted a few times. The chain uses TRBV27 and TRBJ1-1, with D maybe TRBD1 (5 bases). V lost 5 bases to trimming and J lost 7 bases, with 14 bases between them. CDR3 length: 13 residues. From germline, CDR1 is MNHEY and CDR2 SMNVEV (reference sequence). In DNA form, the CDR3 reads TGTGCCAGCAGTGGTTTGTTGGACATTGAAGCTTTCTTT. Translated: CASSGLLDIEAFF.

This chain joins TRBV4-3 and TRBJ1-5, with D tentatively TRBD1 (5 bases). With 1 base removed from V and 5 bases from J, the gap between germline ends came to 18 bases. Looked up from germline, CDR1 is LGHNA and CDR2 is YSLEER. The CDR3 is 17 amino acids. The CDR3 DNA reads TGCGCCAGCAGCCAAGTATCCTTTTCGGAAGGGGATCAGCCCCAGCATTTT. This sequence encodes CASSQVSFSEGDQPQHF.

V usage is TRBV28 and J usage is TRBJ2-1; 7 bases align to TRBD2. CDR1 is MDHEN, CDR2 SYDVKM, per germline. V dropped 2 bases and J dropped 1; count of bases not matched to a gene: 5. This CDR3 spans 16 amino acids. The CDR3 nucleotides read TGTGCCAGCAGTTTAGCAGCGGGAAGGTCCTACAATGAGCAGTTCTTC. This sequence encodes CASSLAAGRSYNEQFF.

Details on this clonotype: Since a much larger clone is just one base distant, this may be a read error. The V gene is TRBV7-8, the J gene TRBJ2-1; no reliable D call. The CDR3 is made up of 13 amino acids. Germline V gene data show CDR1 as SGHVS and CDR2 as FQNEAQ. In DNA form, the CDR3 reads TGTGCCAGCACTCTCCCCGTCTACAGTGAGCAGTTCTTC. It translates to CASTLPVYSEQFF.